Listed below are T cell receptor beta chains from one sample, sequenced in a study of blood T cell repertoires in COVID-19. Assay: immunoSEQ multiplex PCR; the TCRdb copy retains only in-frame clones and omits some. The repertoire consists of under 200,000 clones, with approximately 80% occurring once and the leading ten covering around 13%. What was sequenced was PBMCs or T cells enriched from blood (not recorded which). All receptors come from a woman aged 60-70 years who had recovered from COVID-19. Both conserved end residues are part of each CDR3. Each record gives: V gene, CDR3 protein.

TRBV5-1,CASSDPQGTNEKLFF
TRBV9,CASSEGTGGYYGYTF
TRBV11-3,CASSLASGEAYEQYF
TRBV13,CASSPPWGHSTDTQYF
TRBV9,CASSVSSSRTDTQYF
TRBV3-1/TRBV3-2,CASGDRVNTEAFF
TRBV7-3,CASSPAAGLGTDTQYF
TRBV5-1,CASSGGLGRTNEKLFF
TRBV19,CASSPETGLLAKNIQYF
TRBV21-1,CASSKTSGDNEQFF
TRBV30,CAWTIGLAGGEQYF
TRBV9,CASSVDGGYAEAFF
TRBV10-1,CASSDPGLSYGYTF
TRBV4-1,CASSQDPGGGNMGEKLFF
TRBV7-2,CASSLGPSNTEAFF
TRBV4-1,CASSQGAAQRVNEKLFF
TRBV6-5,CASRLSGGAGELFF